This T cell receptor (beta chain) was observed in a study of blood T cell repertoires in COVID-19. Overall study context: Acute and convalescent COVID-19 samples came from the United States, Italy and Spain.

Seattle participants joined during active infection and were tracked over time. CDR3 length: 14 residues. Germline V gene lookup returns CDR1 KGHDR and CDR2 SFDVKD. V lost 3 bases and J 0 bases, leaving 7 bases between the germline ends. TCRdb's copy holds only in-frame clones and misses some; the assay was immunoSEQ multiplex PCR. The table lists roughly 210,000 clones, less than 90% of them singletons, with about 10% in the top ten. V gene TRBV24-1 combines with J gene TRBJ1-2; no clear D. The receptor was isolated from a woman older than 75 with COVID-19, enrolled during active disease. The sequenced sample consisted of peripheral blood. The CDR3 protein is CATSDERANYGYTF. DNA of the CDR3: TGTGCCACCAGTGATGAACGAGCTAACTATGGCTACACCTTC.